These T cell receptor beta chains were read from a single sample in a study of response to subunit inactivated influenza vaccine. TCRdb ran MiXCR on the RT-PCR reads and lists one entry per CDR3 protein. The table has about 500,000 distinct CDR3 sequences, approximately 7.3% seen once. Here the sequenced sample was PBMCs from blood, taken roughly 24 months after vaccination. The receptors derive from a man between 45 and 75 years old who received an inactivated influenza vaccine. CDR3s include the opening cysteine and the closing phenylalanine or tryptophan. Fields, in order: V gene, clone size, J gene, D gene, CDR3 protein, CDR3 DNA. D genes are given only for firm matches. Not all rows give a size; the values are once, few, many and, for expanded clones, a class.

v_gene: TRBV10-3; abundance: NA; j_gene: TRBJ2-7; d_gene: TRBD2; CDR3aa: CAISLRLAGTYEQNF; CDR3nt: TGTGCCATCAGCCTCCGACTAGCGGGGACCTACGAGCAGAACTTC
v_gene: TRBV20-1; abundance: NA; j_gene: TRBJ2-2; d_gene: TRBD1; CDR3aa: CSARGDRGDTGELFF; CDR3nt: TGCAGTGCCAGGGGTGACAGGGGCGACACCGGGGAGCTGTTTTTT
v_gene: TRBV19; abundance: few; j_gene: TRBJ2-3; d_gene: NA; CDR3aa: CASSTQNAAVDTQYF; CDR3nt: TGTGCCAGTAGTACTCAAAACGCGGCAGTGGATACGCAGTATTTT
v_gene: TRBV7-9; abundance: few; j_gene: TRBJ2-6; d_gene: NA; CDR3aa: CASSGIRAGANVLTF; CDR3nt: TGTGCCAGCAGCGGGATTAGGGCTGGGGCCAACGTCCTGACTTTC
v_gene: TRBV20-1; abundance: NA; j_gene: TRBJ1-1; d_gene: TRBD1; CDR3aa: CSASLPRGQGGTEAFF; CDR3nt: TGCAGTGCTAGCCTCCCCCGGGGACAGGGGGGGACTGAAGCTTTCTTT
v_gene: TRBV20-1; abundance: few; j_gene: TRBJ1-1; d_gene: TRBD1; CDR3aa: CSAGPGQGTRTEAFF; CDR3nt: TGCAGTGCTGGACCGGGACAGGGGACGCGCACTGAAGCTTTCTTT
v_gene: TRBV15; abundance: few; j_gene: TRBJ2-7; d_gene: NA; CDR3aa: CATSRDVKNIGEQYF; CDR3nt: TGTGCCACCAGCAGAGATGTCAAAAATATCGGCGAGCAGTACTTC
v_gene: TRBV24-1; abundance: NA; j_gene: TRBJ2-2; d_gene: NA; CDR3aa: CATSDFGTGDRGELFF; CDR3nt: TGTGCCACCAGTGATTTCGGGACGGGGGACCGGGGAGAGCTGTTTTTT
v_gene: TRBV29-1; abundance: NA; j_gene: TRBJ2-3; d_gene: NA; CDR3aa: CSVDGKTRGAQYF; CDR3nt: TGCAGCGTTGACGGAAAGACCCGCGGGGCGCAGTATTTT
v_gene: TRBV10-3; abundance: NA; j_gene: TRBJ2-2; d_gene: TRBD1; CDR3aa: CAISQGAFTGELFF; CDR3nt: TGTGCCATCAGCCAGGGGGCTTTCACCGGGGAGCTGTTTTTT
v_gene: TRBV20-1; abundance: NA; j_gene: TRBJ1-1; d_gene: NA; CDR3aa: CSAGQMNTEAFF; CDR3nt: TGCAGTGCTGGACAGATGAACACTGAAGCTTTCTTT
v_gene: TRBV28; abundance: few; j_gene: TRBJ1-4; d_gene: NA; CDR3aa: CASSSPHTTNEKLFF; CDR3nt: TGTGCCAGCAGTTCCCCGCATACAACTAATGAAAAACTGTTTTTT
v_gene: TRBV12-3/TRBV12-4; abundance: many; j_gene: TRBJ1-1; d_gene: NA; CDR3aa: CASSFRLALNTEAFF; CDR3nt: TGTGCCAGCAGTTTCCGCCTAGCCCTGAACACTGAAGCTTTCTTT
v_gene: TRBV5-6; abundance: few; j_gene: TRBJ2-1; d_gene: TRBD2; CDR3aa: CASSSRPGGTYNEQFF; CDR3nt: TGTGCCAGCAGCTCCAGGCCCGGGGGGACCTACAATGAGCAGTTCTTC
v_gene: TRBV20-1; abundance: NA; j_gene: TRBJ2-4; d_gene: TRBD1; CDR3aa: CSARDRGPNIQYF; CDR3nt: TGCAGTGCTAGAGACAGGGGGCCAAACATTCAGTACTTC
v_gene: TRBV7-2; abundance: NA; j_gene: TRBJ1-6; d_gene: NA; CDR3aa: CASSFPRLSGDNSPLHF; CDR3nt: TGTGCCAGCAGCTTCCCTCGTTTGTCCGGGGACAATTCACCCCTCCACTTT
v_gene: TRBV2; abundance: few; j_gene: TRBJ2-3; d_gene: NA; CDR3aa: CASSSLGGGREDTQYF; CDR3nt: TGTGCCAGCAGTAGTCTAGGGGGGGGCCGGGAAGATACGCAGTATTTT
v_gene: TRBV20-1; abundance: few; j_gene: TRBJ2-2; d_gene: NA; CDR3aa: CSTRGGGAGELFF; CDR3nt: TGCAGTACCCGGGGCGGCGGGGCCGGGGAGCTGTTTTTT
v_gene: TRBV12-3/TRBV12-4; abundance: NA; j_gene: TRBJ2-5; d_gene: NA; CDR3aa: CASSPDGYQETQYF; CDR3nt: TGTGCCAGCAGCCCGGACGGGTACCAAGAGACCCAGTACTTC
v_gene: TRBV2; abundance: few; j_gene: TRBJ2-6; d_gene: NA; CDR3aa: CASGGSGANVLTF; CDR3nt: TGTGCCAGCGGGGGTTCTGGGGCCAACGTCCTGACTTTC
v_gene: TRBV7-3; abundance: NA; j_gene: TRBJ2-7; d_gene: NA; CDR3aa: CASTLRDLPGPPYEQYF; CDR3nt: TGTGCCAGCACCTTGAGAGACCTACCGGGTCCCCCCTACGAGCAGTACTTC
v_gene: TRBV24-1; abundance: NA; j_gene: TRBJ2-3; d_gene: NA; CDR3aa: CATNKDGSTDTQYF; CDR3nt: TGTGCCACCAATAAAGACGGAAGCACAGATACGCAGTATTTT
v_gene: TRBV20-1; abundance: many; j_gene: TRBJ2-7; d_gene: NA; CDR3aa: CSARGVGSGYEQYF; CDR3nt: TGCAGTGCTAGAGGGGTCGGTAGCGGCTACGAGCAGTACTTC
v_gene: TRBV5-1; abundance: few; j_gene: TRBJ1-1; d_gene: NA; CDR3aa: CASSWGAVENTEAFF; CDR3nt: TGCGCCAGCAGCTGGGGGGCGGTCGAAAACACTGAAGCTTTCTTT
v_gene: TRBV7-9; abundance: NA; j_gene: TRBJ2-5; d_gene: NA; CDR3aa: CASSRGLKTQYF; CDR3nt: TGTGCCAGCAGCCGGGGGCTAAAGACCCAGTACTTC
v_gene: TRBV28; abundance: many; j_gene: TRBJ2-1; d_gene: TRBD2; CDR3aa: CASSLYGGYNEQFF; CDR3nt: TGTGCCAGCAGTTTATACGGGGGGTACAATGAGCAGTTCTTC
v_gene: TRBV5-1; abundance: few; j_gene: TRBJ2-1; d_gene: NA; CDR3aa: CASSLASTSEQFF; CDR3nt: TGCGCCAGCAGCTTGGCCTCCACGAGCGAGCAGTTCTTC
v_gene: TRBV3-1; abundance: NA; j_gene: TRBJ2-1; d_gene: NA; CDR3aa: CASSHQDPGRGEQFF; CDR3nt: TGTGCCAGCAGCCACCAGGACCCCGGGCGGGGTGAGCAGTTCTTC
v_gene: TRBV7-2; abundance: many; j_gene: TRBJ2-7; d_gene: TRBD1; CDR3aa: CASSFYRGTYEQYF; CDR3nt: TGTGCCAGCAGCTTTTACAGGGGTACCTACGAGCAGTACTTC
v_gene: TRBV4-3; abundance: many; j_gene: TRBJ2-3; d_gene: TRBD2; CDR3aa: CASSQDRGTTTDTQYF; CDR3nt: TGCGCCAGCAGCCAAGATCGGGGGACTACCACAGATACGCAGTATTTT
v_gene: TRBV12-3/TRBV12-4; abundance: NA; j_gene: TRBJ2-7; d_gene: NA; CDR3aa: CASGFEGLTEQYF; CDR3nt: TGTGCCAGCGGGTTCGAGGGCTTGACCGAGCAGTACTTC
v_gene: TRBV5-1; abundance: NA; j_gene: TRBJ2-2; d_gene: NA; CDR3aa: CASSPRAGSPGELFF; CDR3nt: TGCGCCAGCAGCCCGCGGGCAGGGTCGCCCGGGGAGCTGTTTTTT
v_gene: TRBV6-5; abundance: NA; j_gene: TRBJ2-5; d_gene: TRBD2; CDR3aa: CASGLAGTQETQYF; CDR3nt: TGTGCCAGCGGTTTAGCGGGAACGCAAGAGACCCAGTACTTC
v_gene: TRBV5-1; abundance: few; j_gene: TRBJ1-1; d_gene: NA; CDR3aa: CASSWKGGNTEAFF; CDR3nt: TGCGCCAGCAGCTGGAAGGGGGGGAACACTGAAGCTTTCTTT
v_gene: TRBV20-1; abundance: many; j_gene: TRBJ2-1; d_gene: NA; CDR3aa: CSARALEGAYNEQFF; CDR3nt: TGCAGTGCTAGAGCCCTGGAGGGGGCCTACAATGAGCAGTTCTTC
v_gene: TRBV5-1; abundance: many; j_gene: TRBJ2-5; d_gene: NA; CDR3aa: CASSVTSWETQYF; CDR3nt: TGCGCCAGCAGCGTGACTAGTTGGGAGACCCAGTACTTC
v_gene: TRBV15; abundance: NA; j_gene: TRBJ2-7; d_gene: TRBD1; CDR3aa: CATSRGIGTGDYEQYF; CDR3nt: TGTGCCACCAGCAGGGGTATTGGGACAGGGGACTACGAGCAGTACTTC
v_gene: TRBV21-1; abundance: many; j_gene: TRBJ1-2; d_gene: NA; CDR3aa: CASSKDPENYGYTF; CDR3nt: TGTGCCAGCAGCAAAGACCCAGAAAACTATGGCTACACCTTC
v_gene: TRBV3-1; abundance: NA; j_gene: TRBJ2-2; d_gene: NA; CDR3aa: CASSQGQRTGELFF; CDR3nt: TGTGCCAGCAGCCAAGGGCAGCGTACCGGGGAGCTGTTTTTT
v_gene: TRBV7-7; abundance: NA; j_gene: TRBJ1-2; d_gene: TRBD1; CDR3aa: CASSLQGADYGYTF; CDR3nt: TGTGCTAGCAGCTTACAGGGGGCGGACTATGGCTACACCTTC
v_gene: TRBV19; abundance: few; j_gene: TRBJ2-3; d_gene: TRBD1; CDR3aa: CASSLDRVSTDTQYF; CDR3nt: TGTGCCAGTAGTCTGGACAGGGTTAGCACAGATACGCAGTATTTT
v_gene: TRBV20-1; abundance: few; j_gene: TRBJ1-1; d_gene: NA; CDR3aa: CSAREGLMNTEAFF; CDR3nt: TGCAGTGCTAGAGAGGGACTGATGAACACTGAAGCTTTCTTT
v_gene: TRBV19; abundance: few; j_gene: TRBJ2-2; d_gene: TRBD1; CDR3aa: CASSILNPGQGTGELFF; CDR3nt: TGTGCCAGTAGTATACTGAATCCGGGACAGGGTACCGGGGAGCTGTTTTTT
v_gene: TRBV29-1; abundance: NA; j_gene: TRBJ1-4; d_gene: TRBD1; CDR3aa: CSVQGQGTNEKLFF; CDR3nt: TGCAGCGTCCAAGGACAGGGAACTAATGAAAAACTGTTTTTT
v_gene: TRBV30; abundance: few; j_gene: TRBJ2-1; d_gene: TRBD1; CDR3aa: CAWSGTGAASEQFF; CDR3nt: TGTGCCTGGAGTGGGACAGGGGCCGCGAGTGAGCAGTTCTTC
v_gene: TRBV7-2; abundance: few; j_gene: TRBJ2-7; d_gene: NA; CDR3aa: CASSSSRQASYEQYF; CDR3nt: TGTGCCAGCAGCTCCTCACGACAGGCTTCCTACGAGCAGTACTTC
v_gene: TRBV6-1; abundance: NA; j_gene: TRBJ1-5; d_gene: TRBD1; CDR3aa: CASSRDSRRGNQPQHF; CDR3nt: TGTGCCAGCAGCAGGGACAGCAGACGCGGCAATCAGCCCCAGCATTTT
v_gene: TRBV20-1; abundance: NA; j_gene: TRBJ1-6; d_gene: TRBD1; CDR3aa: CSARDGGTVYSPLHF; CDR3nt: TGCAGTGCTAGAGATGGAGGGACAGTCTATTCACCCCTCCACTTT
v_gene: TRBV12-3/TRBV12-4; abundance: many; j_gene: TRBJ2-5; d_gene: NA; CDR3aa: CASSPGSQETQYF; CDR3nt: TGTGCCAGCAGTCCCGGGAGCCAAGAGACCCAGTACTTC
v_gene: TRBV28; abundance: many; j_gene: TRBJ1-2; d_gene: NA; CDR3aa: CASSLTGYGYTF; CDR3nt: TGTGCCAGCAGTTTAACAGGGTATGGCTACACCTTC
v_gene: TRBV3-1; abundance: many; j_gene: TRBJ2-7; d_gene: NA; CDR3aa: CASSQISSYEQYF; CDR3nt: TGTGCCAGCAGCCAAATAAGCTCCTACGAGCAGTACTTC
v_gene: TRBV6-5; abundance: few; j_gene: TRBJ1-6; d_gene: NA; CDR3aa: CASSYWTLGVSPLHF; CDR3nt: TGTGCCAGCAGTTACTGGACCTTAGGGGTATCACCCCTCCACTTT
v_gene: TRBV12-3/TRBV12-4; abundance: many; j_gene: TRBJ1-2; d_gene: NA; CDR3aa: CASSRDRIYGYTF; CDR3nt: TGTGCCAGCAGCCGCGACAGGATCTATGGCTACACCTTC
v_gene: TRBV7-9; abundance: NA; j_gene: TRBJ2-1; d_gene: NA; CDR3aa: CASSLGSGFVNEQFF; CDR3nt: TGTGCCAGCAGCTTAGGGTCAGGGTTTGTGAATGAGCAGTTCTTC
v_gene: TRBV6-2/TRBV6-3; abundance: few; j_gene: TRBJ2-7; d_gene: NA; CDR3aa: CASSYFNEQYF; CDR3nt: TGTGCCAGCAGTTACTTTAACGAGCAGTACTTC
v_gene: TRBV25-1; abundance: NA; j_gene: TRBJ1-4; d_gene: NA; CDR3aa: CASTGGAGKLFF; CDR3nt: TGTGCCAGCACGGGGGGGGCTGGAAAACTGTTTTTT
v_gene: TRBV5-5; abundance: few; j_gene: TRBJ1-4; d_gene: NA; CDR3aa: CASSGGATNEKLFF; CDR3nt: TGTGCCAGCAGCGGAGGAGCAACTAATGAAAAACTGTTTTTT
v_gene: TRBV25-1; abundance: many; j_gene: TRBJ1-1; d_gene: NA; CDR3aa: CASSEYGVIAGTEAFF; CDR3nt: TGTGCCAGCAGTGAATATGGGGTAATAGCGGGAACTGAAGCTTTCTTT
v_gene: TRBV3-1; abundance: many; j_gene: TRBJ2-7; d_gene: TRBD2; CDR3aa: CASSPGLAGVFGYEQYF; CDR3nt: TGTGCCAGCAGCCCGGGACTAGCGGGAGTCTTCGGCTACGAGCAGTACTTC
v_gene: TRBV5-1; abundance: NA; j_gene: TRBJ2-2; d_gene: NA; CDR3aa: CAIRSAGELFF; CDR3nt: TGCGCCATCAGGAGCGCCGGGGAGCTGTTTTTT